In this sample, the clone carrying this T cell receptor beta chain turned up a few times. The sample is drawn from a study of regulatory T cells in long-lasting Graves disease. Indicated time point: newly diagnosed GD, antithyroid drugs for less than 3 months. RNA extracted from PBMCs served as the sequencing template. With iRepertoire HTBI primers and Arm-PCR of CDR3 regions, TCR beta libraries were built. TCRdb analysed the multiplex PCR reads with MiXCR anew, one entry per CDR3 protein. The sample lists 350,000 to 500,000 distinct CDR3 sequences, less than 20% seen once, with 20% to 25% in the top ten. This sample also appeared in a second study, on T cells in Graves' hyperthyroidism and ophthalmopathy. That source notes: Among clonotypes expanded in thyroid above 0.001, most were also found in blood.

The receptor's source is a young woman with Graves disease. The specimen was peripheral blood mononuclear cells (PBMCs), collected at new diagnosis, from a patient treated with antithyroid drugs.

The CDR3 is CASSIRGPNQPQHF. The CDR3 DNA sequence: TGTGCCAGTAGTATCAGGGGTCCTAATCAGCCCCAGCATTTT. This chain connects TRBV19 to TRBJ1-5, with D perhaps matching TRBD1 (6 bases). V lost 3 bases, J lost 4 bases, and 10 bases lay in between. Germline V gene data show CDR1 as LNHDA and CDR2 as SQIVND (reference sequence). The CDR3 consists of 14 residues.